One and the same sample provided the 31 T cell receptor beta chains below, sequenced in a study of cytomegalovirus exposure and HLA in healthy donors. With 60 Vbeta and 13 Jbeta primers, the PCR was carried out. Profiling relied on immunoSEQ multiplex PCR, and the TCRdb table lists in-frame clones only, not all of them. Among 150,000 to 200,000 clones listed, roughly 73% were seen once. The sample comprised PBMCs. The origin of the receptors is a woman in her thirties in good health and CMV-seronegative.

This rearrangement joins TRBV11-1 to TRBJ2-1, with 12 bases fitting TRBD2. Trimming cost V 6 bases and J 8 bases; bases outside gene matches: 5. The germline gives CDR1 SGHAT, CDR2 FQDESV (reference sequence). The CDR3 runs 14 residues. CDR3 sequence (DNA): TGTGCCAGCAGACCTAGCGGGGGGGCCTATGAGCAGTTCTTC. It specifies CASRPSGGAYEQFF.

The chain employs TRBV5-1 and TRBJ1-1; the D is unclear. Germline loops: CDR1 SGHRS, CDR2 YFSETQ. This CDR3 is built from 13 residues. V was pared by 0 bases and J by 8 bases, with 11 bases between. The CDR3 DNA is TGCGCCAGCAGCTTGGCCCCGCGCCGAGAAGCTTTCTTT. This codes for CASSLAPRREAFF.

The J gene is TRBJ1-6, the V gene TRBV7-9, with a tentative D call TRBD1 (5 bases). In germline, CDR1 is SEHNR, CDR2 FQNEAQ (reference sequence). This CDR3 spans 16 amino acids. Trimming cost V 2 bases and J 10 bases, with 18 bases left between them. CDR3 protein: CASSLNLVGAGSPLHF. DNA of the CDR3: TGTGCCAGCAGCTTAAATCTCGTCGGGGCGGGATCACCCCTCCACTTT.

The chain has TRBV19 and TRBJ1-4; a possible D gene is TRBD1 (6 bases). This CDR3 region has 14 residues. CDR1 and CDR2 (germline): LNHDA, SQIVND (reference sequence). V was cut by 6 bases and J by 2 bases, with 10 bases left in between. The CDR3 protein is CASRVGQTNEKLFF. As DNA, the CDR3 is TGTGCCAGTAGGGTCGGACAGACTAATGAAAAACTGTTTTTT.

The V gene is TRBV9, the J gene TRBJ1-2; no clear D gene. The germline gives CDR1 SGDLS, CDR2 YYNGEE. The V end was cut by 0 bases, the J end by 6 bases, with 18 bases between. CDR3 size: 16 residues. The CDR3 sequence is CASSVGFRYQQDGYTF. The CDR3 DNA sequence: TGTGCCAGCAGCGTAGGGTTTCGATACCAGCAGGATGGCTACACCTTC.

As DNA, the CDR3 is TGCGCCAGCAGCTTGGACAGCACCTACGAGCAGTACTTC. The encoded protein is CASSLDSTYEQYF. This chain uses TRBV5-1 with TRBJ2-7; D gene unclear. Looked up from germline, CDR1 is SGHRS and CDR2 is YFSETQ. V lost 0 bases to trimming and J lost 2 bases, with 6 bases between them. The CDR3 length is 13 residues. Full variable domain (rest looked up from reference TRBV5-1 and TRBJ2-7): KAGVTQTPRYLIKTRGQQVTLSCSPISGHRSVSWYQQTPGQGLQFLFEYFSETQRNKGNFPGRFSGRQFSNSRSEMNVSTLELGDSALYLCASSLDSTYEQYFGPGTRLTVT.

This chain joins TRBV11-2 and TRBJ2-2, with TRBD2 matching over 7 bases. The CDR3 consists of 16 residues. V lost 1 base to trimming and J lost 2 bases; unmatched junction nucleotides: 4. Germline values: CDR1 SGHAT, CDR2 FQNNGV. The CDR3 sequence: CASSLGGGKNTGELFF. In nucleotides, the CDR3 is TGTGCCAGCAGCTTAGGGGGGGGGAAAAACACCGGGGAGCTGTTTTTT.

The chain joins TRBV19 to TRBJ2-1; 9 bases fit TRBD1. The CDR3 covers 17 residues. The ends lost 3 bases at V and 6 bases at J; junction bases unmatched: 12. Per the germline V gene, CDR1 is LNHDA and CDR2 is SQIVND (reference sequence). The CDR3 loop is CASSISRRGQGGNEQFF. In nucleotides, the CDR3 is TGTGCCAGTAGTATTTCCCGAAGGGGACAGGGAGGCAATGAGCAGTTCTTC.

This chain joins TRBV6-1 and TRBJ1-2; tentatively, D is TRBD1 (5 bases). CDR3 length: 15 residues. CDR1 and CDR2 from the germline V gene are MNHNS and SASEGT. Trimming removed 3 bases from V and 0 bases from J, with 11 bases in between. The CDR3 spells CASSEGRVANYGYTF. The CDR3 DNA is TGTGCCAGCAGTGAGGGCAGGGTAGCTAACTATGGCTACACCTTC.

This sequence joins TRBV6-5 and TRBJ1-4; 9 positions match TRBD1. V was pared by 2 bases and J by 5 bases, with 3 bases of the junction left unmatched. The germline CDR1 and CDR2 sequences are MNHEY and SVGAGI. This CDR3 region has 15 residues. The DNA of the CDR3 is TGTGCCAGCAGTTACGGGGGGACAGGGAATGAAAAACTGTTTTTT. Protein product: CASSYGGTGNEKLFF.

This clone was counted between two and nine times. This chain links TRBV6-5 with TRBJ2-7; 10 positions agree with TRBD1. The germline CDR1 and CDR2 sequences are MNHEY and SVGAGI. The CDR3 length is 15 residues. J gave up 3 bases and V 6 bases, and 8 bases lay outside the gene matches. CDR3 in DNA: TGTGCCAGCAGCTACCTGTGGACAGGGGGCTACGAGCAGTACTTC. Translated, it gives CASSYLWTGGYEQYF.

The V call is TRBV5-1, the J call TRBJ1-4, with D tentatively TRBD1 (6 bases). Germline CDR1 and CDR2: SGHRS and YFSETQ. V lost 4 bases to trimming and J lost 13 bases, with 20 bases between them. This CDR3 contains 14 residues. In DNA form, the CDR3 reads TGCGCCAGCAGCCTAACAGGGAGTTCCGTCGGACTGTTTTTT. Translated, it gives CASSLTGSSVGLFF.

The chain combines TRBV13 with TRBJ2-3; TRBD2 is a possible D gene (7 bases). V dropped 1 base and J dropped 4 bases, with 12 bases sitting between them. CDR3 length equals 15 residues. CDR1 is PRHDT and CDR2 is FYEKMQ in the germline V gene (reference sequence). DNA for the CDR3: TGTGCCAGCAGCTTAGTGGGGGGGCTGGCAGATACGCAGTATTTT. It specifies CASSLVGGLADTQYF. Full variable domain (missing parts from reference TRBV13 and TRBJ2-3): AAGVIQSPRHLIKEKRETATLKCYPIPRHDTVYWYQQGPGQDPQFLISFYEKMQSDKGSIPDRFSAQQFSDYHSELNMSSLELGDSALYFCASSLVGGLADTQYFGPGTRLTVL.

In nucleotides, the CDR3 is TGTGCCAGCACCCCAAGGGGGGGGCGAGGAGAAAAACTGTTTTTT. Protein product: CASTPRGGRGEKLFF. This sequence joins TRBV6-1 and TRBJ1-4; D may be TRBD1 (6 bases). The ends were cut back, 7 bases at V and 8 bases at J, with 20 bases in the middle. Germline V gives CDR1 MNHNS, CDR2 SASEGT. The CDR3 sequence is 15 residues long.

The chain carries TRBV27 and TRBJ2-7; 10 positions agree with TRBD1. V lost 3 bases and J lost 2; bases outside the gene matches: 4. CDR1 and CDR2 (germline): MNHEY, SMNVEV (reference sequence). The CDR3 runs to 15 residues. Here the CDR3 reads CASSFYGTGAYEQYF. In DNA form, the CDR3 reads TGTGCCAGCAGTTTTTACGGGACAGGGGCCTACGAGCAGTACTTC.

The gene calls are TRBV5-1 and TRBJ1-5; a weak D match, TRBD1 (5 bases). CDR3 length: 14 residues. Germline V gives CDR1 SGHRS, CDR2 YFSETQ. Trimming cost V 4 bases and J 5 bases, with 13 bases left between them. The DNA of the CDR3 is TGCGCCAGCAGCAACGGGCCGGGGGATCAGCCCCAGCATTTT. Its translation is CASSNGPGDQPQHF.

The chain links TRBV18 to TRBJ1-3, with unresolved D. This CDR3 contains 15 residues. V lost 3 bases to trimming and J lost 0 bases, with 9 bases between them. Germline loops: CDR1 KGHSH, CDR2 LQKENI. DNA of the CDR3: TGTGCCAGCTCACCGGCAGTTGACTCTGGAAACACCATATATTTT. This encodes CASSPAVDSGNTIYF.

V gene TRBV6-5 combines with J gene TRBJ2-1; perhaps TRBD2 as D (5 bases). Trimming removed 0 bases from V and 0 bases from J, with 9 bases in between. This CDR3 comprises 16 residues. Germline CDR1 MNHEY, CDR2 SVGAGI. The CDR3 DNA reads as TGTGCCAGCAGTTACTCAGGCGGAGGCTCCTACAATGAGCAGTTCTTC. Translation: CASSYSGGGSYNEQFF.

V usage is TRBV30 and J usage is TRBJ2-5; D perhaps matches TRBD1 (6 bases). The end of the DNA is better explained by TRBJ2-7, so the J call may be wrong. Germline lookup yields CDR1 GTSNPN and CDR2 SVGIG (reference sequence). The length of the CDR3 is 13 residues. The DNA for the CDR3 is TGTGCCTGGAGTGGGACAGCGAGCTACGAGCAGTACTTC. It translates to CAWSGTASYEQYF.

J is TRBJ1-1 and V is TRBV18, with TRBD1 matching over 12 bases. This CDR3 has 16 amino acids. After removal of 2 bases from V and 4 bases from J, the junction contained 5 bases not matched to a gene. Germline V lookup: CDR1 KGHSH, CDR2 LQKENI. DNA of the CDR3: TGTGCCAGCTCACCAGGGGGACAGGGGGCGATCACTGAAGCTTTCTTT. Residues: CASSPGGQGAITEAFF.

The rearrangement links TRBV19 to TRBJ2-1, with D possibly matching TRBD1 (5 bases). V was shortened by 5 bases and J by 0 bases, with 11 bases between the two germline ends. Germline V CDR1 and CDR2: LNHDA, SQIVND (reference sequence). This CDR3 has 15 residues. The CDR3, as DNA: TGTGCCAGTAGTGCCGACAGTAACTCCTACAATGAGCAGTTCTTC. The encoded protein is CASSADSNSYNEQFF. Full variable domain (missing parts from reference TRBV19 and TRBJ2-1): DGGITQSPKYLFRKEGQNVTLSCEQNLNHDAMYWYRQDPGQGLRLIYYSQIVNDFQKGDIAEGYSVSREKKESFPLTVTSAQKNPTAFYLCASSADSNSYNEQFFGPGTRLTVL.

This rearrangement joins TRBV5-1 to TRBJ1-2, with no clear D. Germline V gene sequence: CDR1 SGHRS, CDR2 YFSETQ. The V gene lost 5 bases and the J gene lost 0 bases, with 8 bases spanning the gap. The CDR3 runs to 13 residues. CDR3 sequence (DNA): TGCGCCAGCAGTTACGAGTCTAACTATGGCTACACCTTC. Protein product: CASSYESNYGYTF. Drawing the rest from reference TRBV5-1 and TRBJ1-2, the complete variable domain is KAGVTQTPRYLIKTRGQQVTLSCSPISGHRSVSWYQQTPGQGLQFLFEYFSETQRNKGNFPGRFSGRQFSNSRSEMNVSTLELGDSALYLCASSYESNYGYTFGSGTRLTVV.

The genes are TRBV27 and TRBJ1-6, with unresolved D. The CDR3 is 16 amino acids. V gave up 6 bases and J gave up 0 bases, with 12 bases separating them. Per the germline V gene, CDR1 is MNHEY and CDR2 is SMNVEV (reference sequence). CDR3 in amino acids: CASRLNSGSYNSPLHF. In DNA, the CDR3 is TGTGCCAGCAGACTAAACTCGGGCTCCTATAATTCACCCCTCCACTTT.

The V and J genes are TRBV5-1 and TRBJ1-3, with TRBD1 as a possible D gene (6 bases). Germline loops: CDR1 SGHRS, CDR2 YFSETQ. The V end lost 4 bases, the J end lost 0 bases, and 11 bases lay between the germline ends. The CDR3 spans 15 residues. CDR3 bases: TGCGCCAGCAGCCAGGGGCTGAGCTCTGGAAACACCATATATTTT. Its protein is CASSQGLSSGNTIYF.

The chain joins TRBV7-9 to TRBJ2-2; D is uncertain. CDR1 is SEHNR and CDR2 is FQNEAQ in the germline V gene (reference sequence). The CDR3 loop spans 13 amino acids. V lost 4 bases and J lost 3, with 6 bases in between. CDR3 coding DNA: TGTGCCAGCAGCTATACGGACACCGGGGAGCTGTTTTTT. As protein: CASSYTDTGELFF.

The genes are TRBV30 and TRBJ2-7; 10 bases match TRBD1. CDR1 is GTSNPN and CDR2 is SVGIG in the germline V gene (reference sequence). The CDR3 covers 15 residues. V shed 3 bases and J 5 bases; nucleotides not matched to a gene: 10. In DNA, the CDR3 is TGTGCCTGGAGAGGGCTGGGGACAGGGGTTGACGAGCAGTACTTC. This codes for CAWRGLGTGVDEQYF. Filled out from reference TRBV30 and TRBJ2-7, the complete variable domain reads SQTIHQWPATLVQPVGSPLSLECTVEGTSNPNLYWYRQAAGRGLQLLFYSVGIGQISSEVPQNLSASRPQDRQFILSSKKLLLSDSGFYLCAWRGLGTGVDEQYFGPGTRLTVT.

This sequence joins TRBV7-2 and TRBJ1-5, with 7 bases matching TRBD1. The CDR3 covers 15 residues. Germline V gives CDR1 SGHTA, CDR2 FQGNSA. Trimming took 6 bases from V and 0 from J; bases not matched to a gene: 5. The CDR3 coding sequence is TGTGCCAGCAGTTTACCAGGGGGTAGCAATCAGCCCCAGCATTTT. Protein: CASSLPGGSNQPQHF.

The chain has TRBV7-9 and TRBJ2-5, with TRBD2 matching over 7 bases. Looked up from germline, CDR1 is SEHNR and CDR2 is FQNEAQ (reference sequence). With V trimmed by 3 bases and J by 2 bases, 9 bases remained unmatched. The CDR3 totals 16 residues. CDR3 sequence: CASSFWVGEGQETQYF. Written as DNA, the CDR3 is TGTGCCAGCAGCTTTTGGGTCGGGGAGGGACAAGAGACCCAGTACTTC.

The chain couples TRBV2 to TRBJ1-1; D might be TRBD1 (5 bases). The CDR3 has 14 residues. V lost 3 bases to trimming and J lost 5 bases, with 13 bases between them. The germline V gene encodes CDR1 SNHLY and CDR2 FYNNEI. The CDR3 region is CASSESREGTEAFF. The CDR3 bases are TGTGCCAGCAGTGAGAGCAGGGAGGGGACTGAAGCTTTCTTT.

The DNA of the CDR3 is TGCGCCAGCAGCCAGTCAGCGGAACAGCCCCAGCATTTT. As protein: CASSQSAEQPQHF. V and J are TRBV4-1 and TRBJ1-5, with D unclear. Trimming took 3 bases from V and 7 from J, leaving 10 bases between them. Germline loops: CDR1 MGHRA, CDR2 YSYEKL. The CDR3 is 13 amino acids.

The chain recombines TRBV19 with TRBJ2-1; possible D gene TRBD2, 5 bases. V was cut by 4 bases and J by 8 bases, with 15 bases left in between. CDR3 length: 14 amino acids. CDR1 LNHDA and CDR2 SQIVND come from the germline V gene (reference sequence). DNA of the CDR3: TGTGCCAGTAGTAGTAACCGGGGAACGGATGAGCAGTTCTTC. This translates into CASSSNRGTDEQFF. The entire variable domain, with the rest obtained from reference TRBV19 and TRBJ2-1, is as follows: DGGITQSPKYLFRKEGQNVTLSCEQNLNHDAMYWYRQDPGQGLRLIYYSQIVNDFQKGDIAEGYSVSREKKESFPLTVTSAQKNPTAFYLCASSSNRGTDEQFFGPGTRLTVL.